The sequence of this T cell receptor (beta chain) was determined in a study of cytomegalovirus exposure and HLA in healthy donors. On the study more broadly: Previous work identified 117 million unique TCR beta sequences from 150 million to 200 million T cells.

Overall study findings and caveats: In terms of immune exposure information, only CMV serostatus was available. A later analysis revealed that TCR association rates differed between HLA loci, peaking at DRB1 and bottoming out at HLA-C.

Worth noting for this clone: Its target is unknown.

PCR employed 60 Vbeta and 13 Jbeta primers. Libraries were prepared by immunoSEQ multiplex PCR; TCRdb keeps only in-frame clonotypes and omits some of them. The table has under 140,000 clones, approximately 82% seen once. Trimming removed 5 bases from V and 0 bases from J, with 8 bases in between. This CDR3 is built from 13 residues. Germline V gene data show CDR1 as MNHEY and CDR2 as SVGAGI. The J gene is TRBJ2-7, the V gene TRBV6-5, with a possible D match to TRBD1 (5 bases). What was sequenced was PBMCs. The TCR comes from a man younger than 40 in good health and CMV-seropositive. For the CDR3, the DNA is TGTGCCAGCAGTCTGACAGCCTCCTACGAGCAGTACTTC. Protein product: CASSLTASYEQYF.